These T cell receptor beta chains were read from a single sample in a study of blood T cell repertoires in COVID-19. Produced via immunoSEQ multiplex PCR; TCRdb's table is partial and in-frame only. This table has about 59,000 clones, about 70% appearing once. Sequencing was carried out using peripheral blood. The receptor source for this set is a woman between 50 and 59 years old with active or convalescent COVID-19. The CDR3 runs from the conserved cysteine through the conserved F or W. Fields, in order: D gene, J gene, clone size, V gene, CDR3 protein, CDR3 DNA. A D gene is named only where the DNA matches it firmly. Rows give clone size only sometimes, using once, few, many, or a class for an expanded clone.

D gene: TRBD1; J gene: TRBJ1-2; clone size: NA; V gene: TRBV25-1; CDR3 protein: CASSRGGMDRAGYTF; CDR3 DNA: TGTGCCAGCAGCAGGGGGGGAATGGACAGGGCCGGCTACACCTTC
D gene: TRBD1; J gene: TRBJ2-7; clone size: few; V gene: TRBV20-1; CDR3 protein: CSASTPGQGPKQQYF; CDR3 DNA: TGCAGTGCTAGTACTCCGGGACAGGGCCCTAAGCAGCAGTACTTC
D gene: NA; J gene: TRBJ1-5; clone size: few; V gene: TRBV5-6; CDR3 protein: CASSFQGGKPQHF; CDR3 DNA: TGTGCCAGCAGCTTTCAGGGTGGCAAACCCCAGCATTTT
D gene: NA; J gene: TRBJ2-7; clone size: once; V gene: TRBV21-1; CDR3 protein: CASIMMREHSPGREQYF; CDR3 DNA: TGTGCCAGTATTATGATGCGGGAGCACTCTCCGGGGAGGGAGCAGTACTTC
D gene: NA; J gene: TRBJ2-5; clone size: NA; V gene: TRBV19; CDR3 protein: CASSLFGVQETQYF; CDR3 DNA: TGTGCCAGTAGTCTATTCGGGGTCCAAGAGACCCAGTACTTC
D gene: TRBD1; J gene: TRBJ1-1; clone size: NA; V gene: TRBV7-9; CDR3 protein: CASSRPRTGGTTEAFF; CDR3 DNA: TGTGCCAGCAGCCGACCCCGGACAGGCGGAACGACTGAAGCTTTCTTT
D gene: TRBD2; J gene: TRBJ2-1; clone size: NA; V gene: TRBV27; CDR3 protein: CASRSGLAGGNEQFF; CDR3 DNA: TGTGCCAGCAGGAGTGGGCTAGCGGGAGGGAATGAGCAGTTCTTC
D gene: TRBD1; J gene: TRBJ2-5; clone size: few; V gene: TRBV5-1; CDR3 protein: CASSFKPTGLETQYF; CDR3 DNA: TGCGCCAGCAGCTTCAAGCCGACAGGGTTAGAGACCCAGTACTTC
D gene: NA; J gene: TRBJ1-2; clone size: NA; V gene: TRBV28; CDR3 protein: CASSLPHPSGGYTF; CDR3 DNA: TGTGCCAGCAGTTTACCGCACCCAAGCGGGGGCTACACCTTC
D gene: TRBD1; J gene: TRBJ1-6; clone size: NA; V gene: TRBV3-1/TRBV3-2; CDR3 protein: CASSQGLTGPYSPLHF; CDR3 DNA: TGTGCCAGCAGCCAGGGTTTGACAGGGCCCTATTCACCCCTCCACTTT
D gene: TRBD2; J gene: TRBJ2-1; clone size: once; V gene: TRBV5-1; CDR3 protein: CASSLVPSGDYNEQFF; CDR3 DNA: TGCGCCAGCAGCTTGGTTCCTAGCGGAGACTACAATGAGCAGTTCTTC
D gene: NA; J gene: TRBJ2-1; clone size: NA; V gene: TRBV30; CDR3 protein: CAWRSTIEQFF; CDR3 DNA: TGTGCCTGGAGATCAACTATTGAGCAGTTCTTC
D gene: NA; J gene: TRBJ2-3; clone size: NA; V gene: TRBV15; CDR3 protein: CATSRVGFGFTDTQYF; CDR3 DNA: TGTGCCACCAGCAGAGTGGGCTTCGGATTTACAGATACGCAGTATTTT
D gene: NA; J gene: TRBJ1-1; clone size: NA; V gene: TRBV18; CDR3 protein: CASSPGRPIEAFF; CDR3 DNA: TGTGCCAGCTCACCCGGCAGGCCTATTGAAGCTTTCTTT
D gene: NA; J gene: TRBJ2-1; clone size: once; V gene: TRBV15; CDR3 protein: CATSRVRQDNEQFF; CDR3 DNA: TGTGCCACCAGCAGAGTTCGGCAGGACAATGAGCAGTTCTTC
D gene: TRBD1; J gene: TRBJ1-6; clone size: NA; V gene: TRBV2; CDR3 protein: CASTPLQGSPLHF; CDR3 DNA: TGTGCCAGCACTCCCCTACAGGGGTCACCCCTCCACTTT
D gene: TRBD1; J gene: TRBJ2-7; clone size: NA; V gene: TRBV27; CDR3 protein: CASSVDRNSYEQYF; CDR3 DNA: TGTGCCAGCAGTGTGGACAGGAATAGCTACGAGCAGTACTTC
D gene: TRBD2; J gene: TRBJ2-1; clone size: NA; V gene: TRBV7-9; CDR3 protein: CASRGIKREASSSYNEQFF; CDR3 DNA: TGTGCCAGCCGAGGCATTAAGCGGGAGGCCTCTAGCTCCTACAATGAGCAGTTCTTC
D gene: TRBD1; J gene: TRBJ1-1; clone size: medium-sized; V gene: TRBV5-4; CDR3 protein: CASSPGTGGRMNTEAFF; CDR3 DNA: TGTGCCAGCAGCCCGGGGACAGGGGGGCGGATGAACACTGAAGCTTTCTTT
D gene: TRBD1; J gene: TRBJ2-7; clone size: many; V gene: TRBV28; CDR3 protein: CASSSPGQGAREQYF; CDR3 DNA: TGTGCCAGCAGTTCCCCGGGACAGGGGGCGAGAGAGCAGTACTTC
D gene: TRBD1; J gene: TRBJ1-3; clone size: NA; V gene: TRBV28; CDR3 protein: CASSSPDRGHRTIYF; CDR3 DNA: TGTGCCAGCAGTTCTCCGGACAGGGGGCACAGGACCATATATTTT
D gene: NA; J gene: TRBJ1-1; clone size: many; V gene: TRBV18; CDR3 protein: CASSPPALNTEAFF; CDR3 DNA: TGTGCCAGCTCACCACCGGCCCTGAACACTGAAGCTTTCTTT
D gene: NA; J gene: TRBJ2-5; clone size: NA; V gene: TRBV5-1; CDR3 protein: CASSRQQETQYF; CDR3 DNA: TGCGCCAGCAGCCGACAGCAAGAGACCCAGTACTTC
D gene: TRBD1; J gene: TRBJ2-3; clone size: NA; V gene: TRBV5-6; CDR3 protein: CASSGGDRVPYTDTQYF; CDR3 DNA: TGTGCCAGCAGCGGGGGGGACAGGGTCCCCTACACAGATACGCAGTATTTT
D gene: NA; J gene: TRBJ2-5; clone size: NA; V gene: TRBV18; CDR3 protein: CASSPRRARETQYF; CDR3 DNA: TGTGCCAGCTCACCCCGAAGAGCCCGGGAGACCCAGTACTTC
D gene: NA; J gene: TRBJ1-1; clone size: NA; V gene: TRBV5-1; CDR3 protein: CASSLQNTGSFNTEAFF; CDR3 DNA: TGCGCCAGCAGCTTACAGAATACAGGGTCTTTTAACACTGAAGCTTTCTTT
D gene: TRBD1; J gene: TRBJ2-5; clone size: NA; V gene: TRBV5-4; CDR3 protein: CASSPGTGVLETQYF; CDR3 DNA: TGTGCCAGCAGCCCCGGGACAGGGGTTTTGGAGACCCAGTACTTC
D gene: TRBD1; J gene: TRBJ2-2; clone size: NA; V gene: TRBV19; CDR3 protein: CASSPQGLNTGELFF; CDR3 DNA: TGTGCCAGTAGTCCACAGGGGCTGAACACCGGGGAGCTGTTTTTT
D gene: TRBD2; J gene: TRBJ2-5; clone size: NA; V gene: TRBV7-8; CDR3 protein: CASSPGLAGVETQYF; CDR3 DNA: TGTGCCAGCAGCCCAGGACTAGCGGGAGTAGAGACCCAGTACTTC
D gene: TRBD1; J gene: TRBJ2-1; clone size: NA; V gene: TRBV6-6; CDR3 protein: CASSTRQGLNEQFF; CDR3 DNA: TGTGCCAGCAGTACCAGACAGGGCCTCAATGAGCAGTTCTTC
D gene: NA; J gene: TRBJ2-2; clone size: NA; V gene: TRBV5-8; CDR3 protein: CASSANRGELFF; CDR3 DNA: TGTGCCAGCAGCGCGAATAGAGGGGAGCTGTTTTTT
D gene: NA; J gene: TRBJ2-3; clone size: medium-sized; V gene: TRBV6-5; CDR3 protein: CASAGLRTDTQYF; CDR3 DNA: TGTGCCAGCGCCGGACTCCGCACAGATACGCAGTATTTT
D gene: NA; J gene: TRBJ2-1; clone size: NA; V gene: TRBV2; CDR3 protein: CASSDPYNEQFF; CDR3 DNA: TGTGCCAGCAGTGACCCTTACAATGAGCAGTTCTTC
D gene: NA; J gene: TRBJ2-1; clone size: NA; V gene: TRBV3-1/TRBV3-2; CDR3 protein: CASSQDMLVGNEQFF; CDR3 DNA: TGTGCCAGCAGCCAAGATATGTTAGTTGGCAATGAGCAGTTCTTC
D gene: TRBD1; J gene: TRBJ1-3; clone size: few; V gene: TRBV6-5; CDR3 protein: CASSYSRDSGNTIYF; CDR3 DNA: TGTGCCAGCAGTTACTCGAGGGACAGCGGAAACACCATATATTTT
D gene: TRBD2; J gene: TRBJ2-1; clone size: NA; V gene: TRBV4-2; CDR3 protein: CASSQSLAGAHEQFF; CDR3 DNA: TGTGCCAGCAGCCAATCACTAGCGGGAGCTCATGAGCAGTTCTTC
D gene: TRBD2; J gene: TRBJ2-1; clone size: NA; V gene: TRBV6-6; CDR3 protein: CASSLLGGSLDEQFF; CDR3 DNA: TGTGCCAGCAGCCTTCTGGGGGGGAGTTTGGATGAGCAGTTCTTC
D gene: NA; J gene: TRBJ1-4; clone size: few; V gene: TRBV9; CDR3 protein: CASSLSLTQGSANEKLFF; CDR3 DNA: TGTGCCAGCAGCTTAAGCCTTACGCAGGGGTCGGCTAATGAAAAACTGTTTTTT
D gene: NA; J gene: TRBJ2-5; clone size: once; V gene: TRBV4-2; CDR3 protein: CASSQDVSLAQYQETQYF; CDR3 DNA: TGTGCCAGCAGCCAAGATGTTTCTCTAGCGCAATACCAAGAGACCCAGTACTTC
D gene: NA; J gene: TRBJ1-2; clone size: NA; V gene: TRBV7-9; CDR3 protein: CASLRTNGYTF; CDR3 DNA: TGTGCCAGCCTTCGGACAAACGGCTACACCTTC
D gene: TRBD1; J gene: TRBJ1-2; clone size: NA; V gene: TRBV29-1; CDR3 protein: CSVEDRGLGYTF; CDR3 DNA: TGCAGCGTTGAGGACAGGGGGCTTGGCTACACCTTC
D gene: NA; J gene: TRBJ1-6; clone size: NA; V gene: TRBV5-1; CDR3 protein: CASTPQGSYNSPLHF; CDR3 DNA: TGCGCCAGCACACCTCAGGGCTCCTATAATTCACCCCTCCACTTT
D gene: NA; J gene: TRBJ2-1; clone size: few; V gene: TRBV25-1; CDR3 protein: CASSPATGTHNEQFF; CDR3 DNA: TGTGCCAGCAGCCCTGCCACCGGGACTCACAATGAGCAGTTCTTC
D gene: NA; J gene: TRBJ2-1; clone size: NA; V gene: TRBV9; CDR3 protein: CASSVGAVNEQFF; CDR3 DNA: TGTGCCAGCAGCGTAGGTGCAGTTAATGAGCAGTTCTTC
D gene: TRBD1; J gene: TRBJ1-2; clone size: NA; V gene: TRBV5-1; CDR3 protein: CASSLGTGPYDGYTF; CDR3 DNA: TGCGCCAGCAGCTTGGGGACAGGGCCCTATGATGGCTACACCTTC
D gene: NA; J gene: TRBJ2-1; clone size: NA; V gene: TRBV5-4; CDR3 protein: CASSWDSGSYNEQFF; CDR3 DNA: TGTGCCAGCAGCTGGGACTCAGGCTCCTACAATGAGCAGTTCTTC
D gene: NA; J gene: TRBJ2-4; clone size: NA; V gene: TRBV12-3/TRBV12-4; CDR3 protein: CASSLGDIQYF; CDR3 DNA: TGTGCCAGCAGTTTAGGAGACATTCAGTACTTC
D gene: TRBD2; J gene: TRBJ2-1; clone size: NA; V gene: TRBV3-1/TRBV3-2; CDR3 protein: CASSQGLAGSSYNEQFF; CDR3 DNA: TGTGCCAGCAGCCAGGGGTTAGCGGGAAGCTCCTACAATGAGCAGTTCTTC
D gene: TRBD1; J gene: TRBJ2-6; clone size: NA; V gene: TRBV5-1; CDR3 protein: CASTDRAGANVLTF; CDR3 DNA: TGCGCCAGCACCGACAGGGCCGGGGCCAACGTCCTGACTTTC
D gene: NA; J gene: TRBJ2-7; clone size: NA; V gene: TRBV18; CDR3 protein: CASSPFWDGGHDEQYF; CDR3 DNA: TGTGCCAGCTCACCCTTTTGGGACGGGGGGCACGACGAGCAGTACTTC
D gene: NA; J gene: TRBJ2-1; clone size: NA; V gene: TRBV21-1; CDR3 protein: CASSKERAGVKVDEQFF; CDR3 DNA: TGTGCCAGCAGCAAAGAGCGGGCGGGAGTCAAGGTCGATGAGCAGTTCTTC
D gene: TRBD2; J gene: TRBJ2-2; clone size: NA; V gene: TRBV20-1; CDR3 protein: CSASKGEGNTGELFF; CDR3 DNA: TGCAGTGCTAGTAAAGGGGAGGGTAACACCGGGGAGCTGTTTTTT
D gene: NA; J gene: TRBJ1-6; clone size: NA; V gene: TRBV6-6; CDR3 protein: CASSPQAMASPLHF; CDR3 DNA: TGTGCCAGCAGCCCGCAGGCAATGGCTTCACCCCTCCACTTT
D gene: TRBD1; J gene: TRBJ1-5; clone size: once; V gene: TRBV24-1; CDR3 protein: CATSDSGTGVQPQHF; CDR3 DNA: TGTGCCACCAGTGATTCAGGGACAGGGGTTCAGCCCCAGCATTTT
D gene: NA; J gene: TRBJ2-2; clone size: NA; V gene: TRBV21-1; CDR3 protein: CASSTFLPRLEDHTGELFF; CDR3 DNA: TGTGCCAGCAGCACATTTTTACCGCGACTAGAAGATCACACCGGGGAGCTGTTTTTT
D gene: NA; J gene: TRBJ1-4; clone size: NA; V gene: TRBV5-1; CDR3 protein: CASSSTSTNEKLFF; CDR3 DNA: TGCGCCAGCAGCTCGACATCAACTAATGAAAAACTGTTTTTT
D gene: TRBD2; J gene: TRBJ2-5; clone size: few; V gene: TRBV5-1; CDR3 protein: CASSSPTSGTYQETQYF; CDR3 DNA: TGCGCCAGCAGCTCACCCACTAGCGGAACGTACCAAGAGACCCAGTACTTC
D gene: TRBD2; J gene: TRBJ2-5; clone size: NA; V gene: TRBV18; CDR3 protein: CASSPTPLAGRKETQYF; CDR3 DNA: TGTGCCAGCTCCCCTACCCCACTAGCGGGACGTAAAGAGACCCAGTACTTC
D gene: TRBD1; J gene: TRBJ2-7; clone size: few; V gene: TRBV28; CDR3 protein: CASGDRGSYEQYF; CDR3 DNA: TGTGCCAGCGGGGACAGGGGGTCCTACGAGCAGTACTTC
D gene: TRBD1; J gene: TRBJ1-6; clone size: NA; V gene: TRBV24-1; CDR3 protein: CATAQGARLNSPLHF; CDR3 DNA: TGTGCCACCGCCCAGGGGGCGCGTCTTAATTCACCCCTCCACTTT